The rows below give T cell receptor beta chains drawn from one sample of a study of CD8 T cells in ankylosing spondylitis. Using its own MiXCR run on the 5' RACE reads, TCRdb lists one record per CDR3 protein. Of about 400,000 distinct CDR3 sequences in the sample, around 22% were seen once. Sequencing used blood, either unsorted or a sorted T cell fraction (not recorded which). These receptors originate from a male donor with ankylosing spondylitis. Both conserved end residues are part of each CDR3. The D gene is left open where the match is weak. Not all rows give a size; the values are once, few, many and, for expanded clones, a class.

TRBV11-3,TRBJ2-3,.,few,CASSYGASSDTQYF,TGTGCCAGCAGCTACGGGGCTAGCTCAGATACGCAGTATTTT
TRBV7-7,TRBJ2-3,TRBD2,.,CASSPFADGLAMPDTQYF,TGTGCTAGCAGCCCATTCGCGGACGGACTAGCAATGCCAGATACGCAGTATTTT
TRBV3-1,TRBJ1-3,.,.,CASSQFGQLSGNTIYF,TGTGCCAGCAGCCAATTCGGACAGCTCTCTGGAAACACCATATATTTT
TRBV3-1,TRBJ2-5,.,.,CASSQDLAYQETQYF,TGTGCCAGCAGCCAGGACTTAGCGTACCAAGAGACCCAGTACTTC
TRBV19,TRBJ2-6,.,.,CASSRSPGANVLTF,TGTGCCAGTAGTCGGAGCCCCGGGGCCAACGTCCTGACTTTC
TRBV6-6,TRBJ2-2,.,.,CASTIQEPGELFF,TGTGCCAGCACTATTCAGGAGCCCGGGGAGCTGTTTTTT
TRBV12-3/TRBV12-4,TRBJ1-5,.,many,CASSFFGSSNQPQHF,TGTGCCAGCAGTTTCTTTGGGTCGAGCAATCAGCCCCAGCATTTT
TRBV7-4,TRBJ2-7,TRBD2,.,CASSLDLAGGSYEQYF,TGTGCCAGCAGCTTGGACCTAGCGGGAGGGTCGTACGAGCAGTACTTC
TRBV7-2,TRBJ2-7,TRBD1,few,CASSFMDRVAYEQYF,TGTGCCAGCAGCTTTATGGACAGGGTTGCCTACGAGCAGTACTTC
TRBV2,TRBJ2-3,.,few,CASSPDSRTDTQYF,TGTGCCAGCAGTCCCGACTCTCGCACAGATACGCAGTATTTT
TRBV2,TRBJ1-2,.,few,CASTRQTPLGYGYTF,TGTGCCAGCACTAGACAGACGCCCTTGGGGTATGGCTACACCTTC
TRBV30,TRBJ1-2,TRBD1,.,CAWSGTGTAYGYTF,TGTGCCTGGAGTGGAACTGGGACAGCCTATGGCTACACCTTC
TRBV4-3,TRBJ2-3,TRBD2,.,CASSQQPSGAVWGTDTQYF,TGCGCCAGCAGCCAACAGCCTAGCGGGGCCGTCTGGGGCACAGATACGCAGTATTTT
TRBV7-3,TRBJ2-1,TRBD2,.,CASSLQAGDGYEQFF,TGTGCCAGCAGCTTACAAGCGGGGGACGGCTATGAGCAGTTCTTC
TRBV10-3,TRBJ2-7,TRBD1,few,CAIRDRVRGYEQYF,TGTGCCATCAGGGACAGGGTCAGGGGCTACGAGCAGTACTTC
TRBV5-1,TRBJ2-1,.,.,CASRMTGGDNEQFF,TGCGCCAGCAGGATGACTGGAGGGGACAATGAGCAGTTCTTC
TRBV10-3,TRBJ2-1,.,few,CAISVLPQGRLF,TGTGCCATCAGTGTCCTACCACAGGGGAGGCTCTTC
TRBV6-1,TRBJ2-7,TRBD2,few,CASETSSGTTYEQYF,TGTGCCTCCGAGACTTCTAGCGGGACCACCTACGAGCAGTACTTC
TRBV5-1,TRBJ2-2,TRBD1,few,CASSRTGGGGELFF,TGCGCCAGCAGCCGGACAGGAGGTGGCGGGGAGCTGTTTTTT